This entry features one T cell receptor beta chain sequence. Its antigen is not identified. These data belong to a study of post-analysis software for immune sequencing data. Overall study: Progressive-relapsing, secondary progressive and relapsing-remitting multiple sclerosis were among the disease courses included. Whole-study results and caveats: Relative to controls, patients had several TRBV segments at higher frequency, with TRBV5-6, TRBV5-1 and TRBV20-1 among these.

This CDR3 is built from 13 residues. Trimming removed 4 bases at V and 4 bases at J, with 10 bases between. In germline, CDR1 is LGHDT, CDR2 YNNKEL (reference sequence). Unique-molecular-identifier-tagged TCR beta cDNA libraries were used. TCRdb analysed the PCR reads with MiXCR anew, one entry per CDR3 protein. The sample shows some 500,000 distinct CDR3 sequences, roughly 45% of them seen only once. This receptor was identified in a girl aged 10 to 17 with multiple sclerosis. The chain combines TRBV3-1 with TRBJ1-2; unclear D gene. Sequenced sample: blood. CDR3 amino acids: CASSRTSGYGYTF. DNA for the CDR3: TGTGCCAGCAGCCGGACTTCGGGCTATGGCTACACCTTC.